This T cell receptor beta chain was recorded in a study of T-cell memory formation after mild COVID-19. Broader study findings: Several responding clones turned up in pre-infection memory, indicating that cross-reactive memory may have taken part.

Between the trimmed V and J ends, which lost 3 bases and 1 base, there was a span of 10 bases. The CDR3 extends over 15 amino acids. This clonotype was found a few times. Its target is not known. A single record per CDR3 protein comes from TCRdb applying MiXCR to the 5' RACE reads. The data show 150,000 to 200,000 distinct CDR3 sequences, approximately 15% seen once. Sequenced material: PBMCs or a T cell subset sorted from them (not recorded which). The rearrangement joins TRBV12-3 or TRBV12-4 to TRBJ2-1; D is possibly TRBD1 (6 bases). This sequence originates from an adult woman who had mild COVID-19 (a few samples of this study predate the infection). Cell type and time point are not known. CDR3 DNA sequence: TGTGCCAGCAGTTTCTCCCAGGGGTCCTACAATGAGCAGTTCTTC. Its protein product is CASSFSQGSYNEQFF.